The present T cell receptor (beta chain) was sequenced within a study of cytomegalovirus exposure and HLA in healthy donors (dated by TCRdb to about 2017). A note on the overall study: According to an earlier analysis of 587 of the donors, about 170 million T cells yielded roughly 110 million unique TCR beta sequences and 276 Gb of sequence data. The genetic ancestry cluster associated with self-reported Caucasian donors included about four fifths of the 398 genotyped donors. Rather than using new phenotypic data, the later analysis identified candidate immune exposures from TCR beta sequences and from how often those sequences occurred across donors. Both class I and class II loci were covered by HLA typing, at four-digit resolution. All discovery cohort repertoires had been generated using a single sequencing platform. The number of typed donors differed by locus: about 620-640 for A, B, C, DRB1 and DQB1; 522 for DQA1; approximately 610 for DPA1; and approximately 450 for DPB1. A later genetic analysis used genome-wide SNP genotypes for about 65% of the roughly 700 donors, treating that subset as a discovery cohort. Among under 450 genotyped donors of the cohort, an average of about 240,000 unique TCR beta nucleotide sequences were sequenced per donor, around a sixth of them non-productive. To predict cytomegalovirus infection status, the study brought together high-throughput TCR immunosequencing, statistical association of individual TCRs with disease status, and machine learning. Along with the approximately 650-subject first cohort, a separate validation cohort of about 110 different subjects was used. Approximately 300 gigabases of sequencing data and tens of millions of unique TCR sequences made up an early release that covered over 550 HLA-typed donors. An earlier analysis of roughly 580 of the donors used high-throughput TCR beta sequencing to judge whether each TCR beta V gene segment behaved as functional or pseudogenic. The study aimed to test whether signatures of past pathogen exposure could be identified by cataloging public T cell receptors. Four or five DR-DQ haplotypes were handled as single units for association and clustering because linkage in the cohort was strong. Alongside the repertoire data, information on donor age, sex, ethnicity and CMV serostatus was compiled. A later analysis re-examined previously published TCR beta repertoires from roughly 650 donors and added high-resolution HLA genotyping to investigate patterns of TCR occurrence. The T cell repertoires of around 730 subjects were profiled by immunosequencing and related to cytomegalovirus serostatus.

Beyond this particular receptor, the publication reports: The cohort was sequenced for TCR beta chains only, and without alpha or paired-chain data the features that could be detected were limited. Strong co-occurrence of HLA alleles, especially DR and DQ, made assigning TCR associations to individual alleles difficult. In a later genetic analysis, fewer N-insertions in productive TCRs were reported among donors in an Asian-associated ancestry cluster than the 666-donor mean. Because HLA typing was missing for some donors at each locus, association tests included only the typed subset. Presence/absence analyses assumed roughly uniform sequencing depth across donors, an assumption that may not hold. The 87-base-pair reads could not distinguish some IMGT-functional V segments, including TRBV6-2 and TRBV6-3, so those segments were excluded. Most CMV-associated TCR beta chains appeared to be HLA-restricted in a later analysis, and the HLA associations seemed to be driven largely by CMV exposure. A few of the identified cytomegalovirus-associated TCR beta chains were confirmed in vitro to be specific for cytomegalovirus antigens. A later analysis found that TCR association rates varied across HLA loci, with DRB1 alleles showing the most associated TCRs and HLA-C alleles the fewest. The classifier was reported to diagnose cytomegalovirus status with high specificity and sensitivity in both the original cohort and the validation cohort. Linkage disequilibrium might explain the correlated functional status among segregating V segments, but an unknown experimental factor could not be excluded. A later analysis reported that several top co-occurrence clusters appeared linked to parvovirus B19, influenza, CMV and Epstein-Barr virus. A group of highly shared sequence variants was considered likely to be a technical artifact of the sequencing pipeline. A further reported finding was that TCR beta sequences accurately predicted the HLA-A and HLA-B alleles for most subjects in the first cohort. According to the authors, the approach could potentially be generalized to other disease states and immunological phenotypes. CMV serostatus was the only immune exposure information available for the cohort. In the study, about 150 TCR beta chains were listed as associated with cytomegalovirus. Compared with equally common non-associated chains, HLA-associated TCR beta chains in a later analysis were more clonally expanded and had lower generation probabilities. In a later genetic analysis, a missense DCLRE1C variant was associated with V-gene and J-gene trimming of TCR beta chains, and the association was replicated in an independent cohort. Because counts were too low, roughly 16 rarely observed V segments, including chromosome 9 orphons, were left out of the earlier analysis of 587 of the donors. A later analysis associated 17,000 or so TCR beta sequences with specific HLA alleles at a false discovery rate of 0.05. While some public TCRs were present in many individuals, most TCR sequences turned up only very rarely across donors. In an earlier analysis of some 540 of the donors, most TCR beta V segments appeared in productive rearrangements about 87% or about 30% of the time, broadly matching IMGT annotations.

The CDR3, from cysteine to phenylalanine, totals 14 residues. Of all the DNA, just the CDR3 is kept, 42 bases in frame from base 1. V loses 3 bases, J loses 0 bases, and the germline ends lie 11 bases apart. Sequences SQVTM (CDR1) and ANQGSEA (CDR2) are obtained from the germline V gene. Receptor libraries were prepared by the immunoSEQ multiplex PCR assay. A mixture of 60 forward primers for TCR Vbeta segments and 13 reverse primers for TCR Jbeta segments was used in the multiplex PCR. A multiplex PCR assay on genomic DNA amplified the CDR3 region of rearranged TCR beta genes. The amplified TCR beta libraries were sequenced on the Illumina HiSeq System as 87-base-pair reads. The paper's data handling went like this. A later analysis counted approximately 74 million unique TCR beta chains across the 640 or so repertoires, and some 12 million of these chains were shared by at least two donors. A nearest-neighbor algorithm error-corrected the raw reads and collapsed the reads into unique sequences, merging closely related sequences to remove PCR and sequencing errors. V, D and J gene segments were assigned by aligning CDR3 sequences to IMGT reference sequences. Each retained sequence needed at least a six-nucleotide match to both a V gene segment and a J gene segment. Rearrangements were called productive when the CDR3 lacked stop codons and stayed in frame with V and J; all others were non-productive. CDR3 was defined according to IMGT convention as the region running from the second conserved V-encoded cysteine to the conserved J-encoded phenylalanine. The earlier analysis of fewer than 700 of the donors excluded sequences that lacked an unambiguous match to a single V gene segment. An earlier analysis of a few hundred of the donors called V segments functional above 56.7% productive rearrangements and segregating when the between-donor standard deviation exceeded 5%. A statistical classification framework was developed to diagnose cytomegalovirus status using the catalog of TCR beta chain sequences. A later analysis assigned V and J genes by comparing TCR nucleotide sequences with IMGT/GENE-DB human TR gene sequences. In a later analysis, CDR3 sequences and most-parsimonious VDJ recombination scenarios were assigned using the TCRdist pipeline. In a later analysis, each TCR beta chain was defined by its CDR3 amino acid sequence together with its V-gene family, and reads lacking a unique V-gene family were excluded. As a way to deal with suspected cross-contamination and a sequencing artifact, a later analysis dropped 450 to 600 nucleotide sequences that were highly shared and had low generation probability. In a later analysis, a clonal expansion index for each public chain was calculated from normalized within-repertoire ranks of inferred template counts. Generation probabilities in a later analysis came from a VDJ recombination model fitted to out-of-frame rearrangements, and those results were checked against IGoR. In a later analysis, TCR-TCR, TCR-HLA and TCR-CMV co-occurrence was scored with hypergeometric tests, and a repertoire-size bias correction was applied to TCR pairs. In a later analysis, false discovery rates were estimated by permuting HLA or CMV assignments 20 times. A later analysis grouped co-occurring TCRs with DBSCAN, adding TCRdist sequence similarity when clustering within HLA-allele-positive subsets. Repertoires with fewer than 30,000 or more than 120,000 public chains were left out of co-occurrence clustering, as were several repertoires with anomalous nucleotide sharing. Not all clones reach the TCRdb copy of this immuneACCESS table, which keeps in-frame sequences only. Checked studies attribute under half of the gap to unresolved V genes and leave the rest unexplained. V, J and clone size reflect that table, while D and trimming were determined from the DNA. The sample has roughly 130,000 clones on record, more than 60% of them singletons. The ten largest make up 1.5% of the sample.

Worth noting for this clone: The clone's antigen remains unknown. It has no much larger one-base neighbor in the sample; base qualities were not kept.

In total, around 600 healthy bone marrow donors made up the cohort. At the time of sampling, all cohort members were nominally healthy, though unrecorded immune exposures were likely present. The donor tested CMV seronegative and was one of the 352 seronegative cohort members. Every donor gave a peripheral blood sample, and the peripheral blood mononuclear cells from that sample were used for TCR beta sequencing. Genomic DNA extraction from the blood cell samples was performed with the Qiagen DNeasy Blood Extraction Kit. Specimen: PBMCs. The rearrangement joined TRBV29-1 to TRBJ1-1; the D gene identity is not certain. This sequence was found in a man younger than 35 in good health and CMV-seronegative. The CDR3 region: CSVDMSGLNTEAFF. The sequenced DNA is TGCAGCGTTGATATGTCCGGTCTGAACACTGAAGCTTTCTTT. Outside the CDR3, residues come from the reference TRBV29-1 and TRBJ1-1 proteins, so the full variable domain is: SAVISQKPSRDICQRGTSLTIQCQVDSQVTMMFWYRQQPGQSLTLIATANQGSEATYESGFVIDKFPISRPNLTFSTLTVSNMSPEDSSIYLCSVDMSGLNTEAFFGQGTRLTVV.